This TCR beta chain came from a study of breast tumors, draining lymph nodes, adjacent tissues. This clonotype occurred many times. TCRdb analysed the multiplex PCR reads with MiXCR anew, one entry per CDR3 protein. The table has fewer than 25,000 distinct CDR3 sequences, roughly 41% seen once; the top ten hold roughly a quarter. The CDR3 length is 13 residues. The ends were cut back, 1 base at V and 3 bases at J, with 6 bases in the middle. Germline assignment: CDR1 SGHTA and CDR2 FQGNSA. The V call is TRBV7-2, the J call TRBJ1-2; D call uncertain. The clonotype comes from a female donor with breast cancer. Some clones in this sample may be carry-over from other donors' samples. Source material: breast tumor tissue. The CDR3 nucleotides are TGTGCCAGCAGCTTAGAGCGTCACTATGGCTACACCTTC. Protein: CASSLERHYGYTF.